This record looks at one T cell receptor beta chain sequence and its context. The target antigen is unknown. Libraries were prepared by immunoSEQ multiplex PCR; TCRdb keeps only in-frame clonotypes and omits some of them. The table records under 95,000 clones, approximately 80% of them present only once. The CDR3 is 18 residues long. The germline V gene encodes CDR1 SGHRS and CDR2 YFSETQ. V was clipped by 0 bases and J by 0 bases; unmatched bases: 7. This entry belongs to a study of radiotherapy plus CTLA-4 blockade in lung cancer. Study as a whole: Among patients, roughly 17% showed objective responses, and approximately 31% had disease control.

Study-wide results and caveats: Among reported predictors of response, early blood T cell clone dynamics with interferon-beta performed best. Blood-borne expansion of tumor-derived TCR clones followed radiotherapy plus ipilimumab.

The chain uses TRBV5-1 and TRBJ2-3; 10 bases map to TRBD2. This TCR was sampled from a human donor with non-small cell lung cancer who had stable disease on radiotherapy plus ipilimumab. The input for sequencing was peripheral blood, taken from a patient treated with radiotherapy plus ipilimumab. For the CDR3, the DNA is TGCGCCAGCAGCTTGGGTCCTAGCGGGGGCCTTAGCACAGATACGCAGTATTTT. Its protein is CASSLGPSGGLSTDTQYF.